A selection of T cell receptor beta chains follows, all from one sample in a study of OX40 agonist ivuxolimab in advanced cancers. The assay was immunoSEQ multiplex PCR, and TCRdb's table has in-frame clones only and misses some. The sample records more than 50,000 clones, approximately 89% being singletons. This material consisted of CD4+ or CD8+ T cells sorted from blood, taken in a trial of the OX40 agonist ivuxolimab. These receptor sequences come from an adult with an advanced solid tumor such as melanoma, head and neck, liver or kidney cancer. CDR3s include the opening cysteine and the closing phenylalanine or tryptophan. D genes are given only for firm matches. For some rows the clone size is stated as once, few or many, or as a class when expanded; others skip it.

abundance,v_gene,j_gene,d_gene,CDR3nt,CDR3aa
NA,TRBV6-6,TRBJ1-5,NA,TGTGCCAGCAGTTACTTGGAGACAGGTAGACAGCCCCAGCATTTT,CASSYLETGRQPQHF
NA,TRBV6-1,TRBJ2-7,TRBD2,TGTGCCAGCAGTGGTCCTAGCGGGGGGCCGTCCCCCGCCTACGAGCAGTACTTC,CASSGPSGGPSPAYEQYF
NA,TRBV4-1,TRBJ1-2,TRBD1,TGCGCCAGCAGCCAAGGCCGGGACAGGGGTGGCTACACCTTC,CASSQGRDRGGYTF
NA,TRBV28,TRBJ2-3,NA,TGTGCCAGCAGTTGGGGGCATGGAGATACGCAGTATTTT,CASSWGHGDTQYF
NA,TRBV5-1,TRBJ1-1,TRBD1,TGCGCCAGCAGCTTGGGGACAGGGGGCGAAGCTTTCTTT,CASSLGTGGEAFF
NA,TRBV11-2,TRBJ2-1,TRBD2,TGTGCCAGCAGCTTAGGTAGGCTAGCGGCTAATGAGCAGTTCTTC,CASSLGRLAANEQFF
once,TRBV19,TRBJ1-1,NA,TGTGCCAGTAGTTTCACAGGGTTGAACACTGAAGCTTTCTTT,CASSFTGLNTEAFF
NA,TRBV28,TRBJ1-2,NA,TGTGCCAGCAGTTCGGGGGAGGGGGACGGAGACTTC,CASSSGEGDGDF
once,TRBV4-1,TRBJ2-7,TRBD1,TGCGCCAGCAGCCAGAATCCGGGACAGGGTTATGTCTACGAGCAGTACTTC,CASSQNPGQGYVYEQYF
once,TRBV19,TRBJ2-1,TRBD2,TGTGCCAGTAGTTCCCGACGAGCGGGGGGCAATGAGCAGTTCTTC,CASSSRRAGGNEQFF
NA,TRBV5-1,TRBJ2-2,NA,TGCGCCAGCAGCTTGGCCAGTCCGAACACCGGGGAGCTGTTTTTT,CASSLASPNTGELFF
NA,TRBV13,TRBJ1-4,NA,TGTGCCAGCAGCTTAAGGACTACCGTCGAAAAACTGTTTTTT,CASSLRTTVEKLFF
NA,TRBV11-2,TRBJ2-2,NA,TGTGCCAGCAACAACGTCGGGGGGCCCTCGAACACCGGGGAGCTGTTTTTT,CASNNVGGPSNTGELFF
few,TRBV4-1,TRBJ1-1,NA,TGCGCCAGCAGCCTGACGGAGAACACTGAAGCTTTCTTT,CASSLTENTEAFF
once,TRBV13,TRBJ2-2,TRBD1,TGTGCCAGCAGCTCCTACCGGGACAGGGTTAACACCGGGGAGCTGTTTTTT,CASSSYRDRVNTGELFF
NA,TRBV27,TRBJ1-2,NA,TGTGCCAGCAGTTTCAGGGGAGCTTTCTATGGCTACACCTTC,CASSFRGAFYGYTF
NA,TRBV11-2,TRBJ1-5,TRBD1,TGTGCCAGCAGCTTAGGAACAGGGGGCTTTCAGCCCCAGCATTTT,CASSLGTGGFQPQHF
NA,TRBV5-1,TRBJ2-5,NA,TGCGCCAGCAGCTTGGATTGGGCCTCCCAAGAGACCCAGTACTTC,CASSLDWASQETQYF
NA,TRBV7-9,TRBJ2-7,TRBD1,TGTGCCAGCAGCTTAGTGGGGACAGCCTACGAGCAGTACTTC,CASSLVGTAYEQYF
NA,TRBV2,TRBJ1-1,NA,TGTGCCAGCAGGGAAGGGGCTGAAGCTTTCTTT,CASREGAEAFF
NA,TRBV15,TRBJ2-5,TRBD2,TGTGCCACCAGCAGCGCTCTGTCTAGCGGGGGGTTCCCAGGGACCCAGTACTTC,CATSSALSSGGFPGTQYF
NA,TRBV19,TRBJ1-2,NA,TGTGCCAGTAGTATAGATTTGGACAGCTACTATGGCTACACCTTC,CASSIDLDSYYGYTF
once,TRBV7-9,TRBJ1-2,TRBD1,TGTGCCAGCAGCTTGTCCAGGGGGGAAGGGCGCACCTTC,CASSLSRGEGRTF
NA,TRBV5-4,TRBJ2-1,NA,TGTGCCAGCAGCTTGTCAGGGACGGGGTACAATGAGCAGTTCTTC,CASSLSGTGYNEQFF
NA,TRBV29-1,TRBJ1-3,NA,TGCAGCGTTGTTGCCCCGGGATCAAAGAGTGGAAACACCATATATTTT,CSVVAPGSKSGNTIYF
NA,TRBV12-5,TRBJ2-1,NA,TGTGCTAGTGGTTTGATAGGGAATGAGCAGTTCTTC,CASGLIGNEQFF
NA,TRBV19,TRBJ1-1,NA,TGTGCCAGTAGTATTGAGGTTTCGGCTTTCTTT,CASSIEVSAFF
NA,TRBV5-6,TRBJ1-6,TRBD1,TGTGCCAGCAGGGGACAGGGTCATAATTCACCCCTCCACTTT,CASRGQGHNSPLHF
NA,TRBV27,TRBJ1-1,NA,TGTGCCAGCAGTTTCACAGGGAACACTGAAGCTTTCTTT,CASSFTGNTEAFF
NA,TRBV18,TRBJ1-3,NA,TGTGCCAGCTCACCCCCGACAGGTCCCTCCTGGAACACCATATATTTT,CASSPPTGPSWNTIYF
NA,TRBV27,TRBJ2-7,NA,TGTGCCAGCAGGGCAGAGAACACCTACGAGCAGTACTTC,CASRAENTYEQYF
NA,TRBV4-2,TRBJ2-2,NA,TGTGCCAGCAGCCCGGGACTTAACACCGGGGAGCTGTTTTTT,CASSPGLNTGELFF
NA,TRBV4-2,TRBJ2-5,NA,TGTGCCAGCAGTCTTGGCGAGACCCAGTACTTC,CASSLGETQYF
NA,TRBV19,TRBJ2-3,TRBD1,TGTGCCAGTGCCGGGACAGGGGCTAGCACAGATACGCAGTATTTT,CASAGTGASTDTQYF
NA,TRBV4-1,TRBJ1-1,NA,TGCGCCAGCAGCCATCACGACACGTATCCTGAGGCTTTCTTT,CASSHHDTYPEAFF
NA,TRBV5-4,TRBJ1-1,NA,TGTGCCAGCAGCTTGGCCTCTTTGGTGGTGGGCACTGAAGCTTTCTTT,CASSLASLVVGTEAFF
NA,TRBV5-1,TRBJ2-1,NA,TGCGCCAGCAGCTTGGAGGGGACCAGCTCCTACAATGAGCAGTTCTTC,CASSLEGTSSYNEQFF
NA,TRBV7-9,TRBJ1-4,NA,TGTGCCAGCAGCTTAACAGACGCTAATGAAAAACTGTTTTTT,CASSLTDANEKLFF
NA,TRBV6-5,TRBJ1-5,TRBD1,TGTGCCAGCAGGCAGGGGGGTTGGAATCAGCCCCAGCATTTT,CASRQGGWNQPQHF
NA,TRBV10-2,TRBJ2-1,NA,TGCGCCAGCAGTGTGCCCCGATTAAATGAGCAGTTCTTC,CASSVPRLNEQFF
NA,TRBV28,TRBJ1-2,TRBD1,TGTGCCAGCAGTTCGGACAGGGCGGGAGGCTACACCTTC,CASSSDRAGGYTF
NA,TRBV29-1,TRBJ1-2,NA,TGCAGCGTTCAGGGACTAAGCTATGGCTACACCTTC,CSVQGLSYGYTF
NA,TRBV7-9,TRBJ2-7,NA,TGTGCCAGCAGCTCCGATACGATCTTATACGAGCAGTACTTC,CASSSDTILYEQYF
NA,TRBV5-6,TRBJ1-6,TRBD1,TGTGCCAGCAGCTTGGTTCAGGGGGATAATTCACCCCTCCACTTT,CASSLVQGDNSPLHF
once,TRBV27,TRBJ2-7,TRBD1,TGTGCCAGCAGTCAGCCCGGGACAGGGGGCTACGAGCAGTACTTC,CASSQPGTGGYEQYF
NA,TRBV14,TRBJ1-4,NA,TGTGCCAGCAGCCAAGTGGTTGGAAATGAAAAACTGTTTTTT,CASSQVVGNEKLFF
NA,TRBV6-1,TRBJ2-7,TRBD1,TGTGCCAGCCACCGGACAGGGGAGACCTACGAGCAGTACTTC,CASHRTGETYEQYF
NA,TRBV7-9,TRBJ2-1,TRBD2,TGTGCCAGCAGCCTTGGGACTAGCGGGGCCAATGAGCAGTTCTTC,CASSLGTSGANEQFF
once,TRBV2,TRBJ1-3,NA,TGTGCCAGCGGGGGAGGGGGGAACTCTGGAAACACCATATATTTT,CASGGGGNSGNTIYF
NA,TRBV28,TRBJ2-5,NA,TGTGCCAGCAGTACCGGACAAGAAGAGACCCAGTACTTC,CASSTGQEETQYF
NA,TRBV4-1,TRBJ2-6,NA,TGCGCCAGCAGCCAAGAGGCCAACGTCCTGACTTTC,CASSQEANVLTF
NA,TRBV11-2,TRBJ1-2,NA,TGTGCCAGCAGCTTAGATTACGGCTATGGCTACACCTTC,CASSLDYGYGYTF
NA,TRBV11-2,TRBJ2-3,NA,TGTGCCAGCAGCCCGGACGCAGATACGCAGTATTTT,CASSPDADTQYF
NA,TRBV7-9,TRBJ1-5,NA,TGTGCCAGCAGCGGCGCTGATCAGCCCCAGCATTTT,CASSGADQPQHF